The present entry profiles one T cell receptor beta chain with its context. Its target is not known. The assay was immunoSEQ multiplex PCR, and TCRdb's table has in-frame clones only and misses some. This sample has roughly 86,000 clones; approximately 93% occur once, and the top ten carry around 1.5%. Mixed chimerism was transient after nonmyeloablative marrow transplants from related graft donors. Thawed PBMCs were FACS-sorted into unstimulated CD4+CD25+CD127- regulatory T cells, CD4+CD25- non-regulatory cells, CD4 and CD8 cells. These data belong to a study of Tregs in tolerant kidney transplant recipients. The CDR3 covers 11 residues. V dropped 6 bases and J dropped 4 bases, with 9 bases sitting between them. Germline lookup yields CDR1 DFQATT and CDR2 SNEGSKA (reference sequence). Study-level points and caveats: The small number of patients limits these findings pending further validation. Biological reproducibility was not directly addressed in this study.

The chain has TRBV20-1 and TRBJ1-2; D unclear. The source material was CD4+ T cells from blood (PBMCs), sampled 12 months after the transplant. The receptor was derived from a human patient who received a combined kidney and bone marrow transplant. These T cells may partly come from the graft donor. Here the CDR3 DNA reads TGCAGTGCCGAACAGTTCTATGGCTACACCTTC. Amino acids: CSAEQFYGYTF.